The following is a T cell receptor (beta chain) sequence with its context. The data are from a study of blood T cell repertoires in COVID-19. Study information: Both acute and convalescent COVID-19 samples were obtained from the United States, Italy and Spain. T cells, B-cell-depleted T cells, or PBMCs provided the cDNA or gDNA that served as material.

Authors' analysis steps: Nucleated cell number was recorded as an estimate derived from reference gene primer amplification. TCRdb keeps only in-frame clones here, not all; method: immunoSEQ multiplex PCR. Clone size and V and J calls were adopted from that table, with D and trimming inferred from the DNA. The table records several thousand clones, 90% of them present only once. Looked up from germline, CDR1 is LGHDT and CDR2 is YNNKEL (reference sequence). The CDR3 loop spans 19 amino acids. V was pared by 3 bases and J by 0 bases, with 12 bases of the junction left unmatched. The J gene is TRBJ1-3, the V gene TRBV3-1 (or the pseudogene TRBV3-2); TRBD1 matches at 9 bases. This TCR was recovered from a man aged 55 to 70 with acute or convalescent COVID-19. The sequencing input was peripheral blood. CDR3 in amino acids: CASSQKSGTGMSSGNTIYF. In DNA form, the CDR3 reads TGTGCCAGCAGCCAGAAAAGCGGGACAGGGATGAGCTCTGGAAACACCATATATTTT.